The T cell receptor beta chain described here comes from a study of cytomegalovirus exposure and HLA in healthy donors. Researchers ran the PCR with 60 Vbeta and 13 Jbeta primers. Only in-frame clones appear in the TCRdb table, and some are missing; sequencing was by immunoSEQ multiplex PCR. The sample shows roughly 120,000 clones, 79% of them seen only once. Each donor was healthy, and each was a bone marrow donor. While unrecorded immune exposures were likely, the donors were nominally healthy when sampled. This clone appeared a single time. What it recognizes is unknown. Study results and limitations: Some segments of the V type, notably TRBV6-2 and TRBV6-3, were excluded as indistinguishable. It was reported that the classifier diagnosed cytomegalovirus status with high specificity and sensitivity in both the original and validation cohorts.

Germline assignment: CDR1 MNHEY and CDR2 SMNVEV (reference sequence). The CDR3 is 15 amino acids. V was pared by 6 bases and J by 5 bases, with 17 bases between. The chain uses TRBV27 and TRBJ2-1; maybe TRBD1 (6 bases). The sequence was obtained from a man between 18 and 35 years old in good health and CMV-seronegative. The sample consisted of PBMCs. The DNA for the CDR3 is TGTGCCAGCAGCCAAAACCGGGACACAGACAATGAGCAGTTCTTC. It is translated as CASSQNRDTDNEQFF.